This TCR beta chain was sequenced in a study of T cell changes during pregnancy in multiple sclerosis. The protocol was immunoSEQ multiplex PCR, while the TCRdb copy is restricted to in-frame clones and leaves out a portion. The sample has about 83,000 clones, 90% to 95% seen once. The ends were cut back, 7 bases at V and 10 bases at J, with 14 bases in the middle. The CDR3 is 13 residues long. Germline V lookup: CDR1 KGHSY, CDR2 FQNENV. The sequence derives from a female donor in good health, serving as a control in a pregnancy study. Some clones in this sample may be carry-over from other donors' samples. The specimen comprised PBMCs, sampled in the first trimester of pregnancy. The chain carries TRBV16 and TRBJ1-6; D unclear. This CDR3 reads CASTLGRESPLHF. CDR3 in DNA: TGTGCCAGCACCCTGGGGAGGGAATCACCCCTCCACTTT.